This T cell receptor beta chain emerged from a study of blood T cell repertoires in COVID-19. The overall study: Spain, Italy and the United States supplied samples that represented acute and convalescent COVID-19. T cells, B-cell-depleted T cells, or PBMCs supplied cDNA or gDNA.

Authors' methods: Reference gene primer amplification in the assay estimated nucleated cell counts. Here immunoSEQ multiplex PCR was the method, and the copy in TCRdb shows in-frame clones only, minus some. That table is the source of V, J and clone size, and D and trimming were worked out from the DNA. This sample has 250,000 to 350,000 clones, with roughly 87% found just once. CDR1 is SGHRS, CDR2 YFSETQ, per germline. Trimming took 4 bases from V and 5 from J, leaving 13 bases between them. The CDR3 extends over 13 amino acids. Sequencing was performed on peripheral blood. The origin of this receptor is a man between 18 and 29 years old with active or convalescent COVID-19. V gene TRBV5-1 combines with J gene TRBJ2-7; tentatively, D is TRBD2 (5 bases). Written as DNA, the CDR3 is TGCGCCAGCAGCGCAGCTCTTAGCGACGAGCAGTACTTC. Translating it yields CASSAALSDEQYF. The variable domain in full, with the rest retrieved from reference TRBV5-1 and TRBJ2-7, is KAGVTQTPRYLIKTRGQQVTLSCSPISGHRSVSWYQQTPGQGLQFLFEYFSETQRNKGNFPGRFSGRQFSNSRSEMNVSTLELGDSALYLCASSAALSDEQYFGPGTRLTVT.